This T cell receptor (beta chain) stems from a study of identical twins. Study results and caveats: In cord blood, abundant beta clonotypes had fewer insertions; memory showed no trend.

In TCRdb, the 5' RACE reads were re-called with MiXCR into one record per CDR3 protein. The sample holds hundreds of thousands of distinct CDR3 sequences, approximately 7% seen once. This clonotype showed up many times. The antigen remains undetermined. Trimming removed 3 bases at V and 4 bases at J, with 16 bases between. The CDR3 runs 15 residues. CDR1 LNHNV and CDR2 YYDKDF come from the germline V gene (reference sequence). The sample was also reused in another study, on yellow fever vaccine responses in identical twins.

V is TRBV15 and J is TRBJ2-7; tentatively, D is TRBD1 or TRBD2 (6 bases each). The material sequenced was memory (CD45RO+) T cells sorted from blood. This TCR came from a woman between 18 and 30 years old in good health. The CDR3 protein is CATSSLGGKSYEQYF. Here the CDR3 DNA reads TGTGCCACCAGCAGCTTAGGGGGGAAAAGTTACGAGCAGTACTTC.